The clone carrying this T cell receptor (beta chain) was counted at least ten times. An absence of ophthalmopathy progression within 18 months meant stable Graves' hyperthyroidism. The sample is drawn from a study of T cells in Graves' hyperthyroidism and ophthalmopathy. Template material for amplifying TCR beta CDR3 regions consisted of RNA transcripts. Using the HTBI primer set, a first-round RT-PCR was run on the TCR CDR3. TCRdb called the multiplex PCR reads again in MiXCR, with one record for every CDR3 protein. The repertoire includes around 350,000 distinct CDR3 sequences, less than 15% of them detected once, and 9.2% sits in the top ten. Germline V gives CDR1 DFQATT, CDR2 SNEGSKA (reference sequence). V lost 5 bases to trimming and J lost 0 bases, with 16 bases between them. The CDR3 runs 15 residues.

Source material: blood. The gene calls are TRBV20-1 and TRBJ1-1, with D maybe TRBD1 (6 bases). The clonotype comes from a woman aged 18-29 years with Graves' hyperthyroidism. The CDR3 is CSAPGVVGVNTEAFF. CDR3 coding DNA: TGCAGTGCTCCAGGGGTTGTTGGTGTGAACACTGAAGCTTTCTTT.